Listed below are T cell receptor beta chains from one sample, sequenced in a study of CD8+ T cells in alopecia areata. Sequencing was performed with immunoSEQ multiplex PCR; in TCRdb, only in-frame clones are kept and a portion is missing. Seen here are 140,000 or so clones, less than 75% observed once, and the top ten hold just over 35%. The sequencing input was CD8+ T cells sorted from blood. The receptor set was obtained from a human donor in good health. Each CDR3 is given with its conserved first and last residue. A D gene is named only where the DNA matches it firmly. Rows give clone size only sometimes, using once, few, many, or a class for an expanded clone.

V gene	clone size	J gene	D gene	CDR3 protein	CDR3 DNA
TRBV5-1	NA	TRBJ2-2	NA	CASSLVGQGFPNTGELFF	TGCGCCAGCAGCTTGGTTGGCCAGGGGTTCCCGAACACCGGGGAGCTGTTTTTT
TRBV7-8	NA	TRBJ2-7	NA	CASSLERVRRFYYEQYF	TGTGCCAGCAGCTTAGAACGGGTCAGGAGATTTTACTACGAGCAGTACTTC
TRBV2	NA	TRBJ1-2	NA	CASSVPGYGYTF	TGTGCCAGCAGTGTTCCTGGCTATGGCTACACCTTC
TRBV4-1	NA	TRBJ2-7	NA	CASSQARWSYEQYF	TGCGCCAGCAGCCAAGCCAGATGGTCCTACGAGCAGTACTTC
TRBV7-9	NA	TRBJ1-2	NA	CASSLGGRGYTF	TGTGCCAGCAGCTTAGGGGGGCGAGGCTACACCTTC
TRBV9	few	TRBJ2-2	NA	CASSVADTPLDTGELFF	TGTGCCAGCAGCGTAGCTGATACACCTCTAGACACCGGGGAGCTGTTTTTT
TRBV7-9	few	TRBJ2-7	TRBD2	CASSSPTSGQGGMQYF	TGTGCCAGCAGCTCCCCCACTAGCGGCCAAGGGGGGATGCAGTACTTC
TRBV4-1	NA	TRBJ2-1	NA	CASSQVGGTRYNEQFF	TGCGCCAGCAGCCAAGTCGGAGGGACCCGCTACAATGAGCAGTTCTTC
TRBV28	NA	TRBJ2-7	NA	CASSTRVLDAKNYEQYF	TGTGCCAGCAGTACCCGAGTCTTGGACGCAAAAAACTACGAGCAGTACTTC
TRBV15	NA	TRBJ2-2	NA	CATSGDFNTGELFF	TGTGCCACCTCCGGAGACTTCAACACCGGGGAGCTGTTTTTT
TRBV11-2	NA	TRBJ2-5	NA	CASSLDPLQETQYF	TGTGCCAGCAGCTTAGACCCCCTTCAAGAGACCCAGTACTTC
TRBV4-2	NA	TRBJ1-1	NA	CASSQTVSLNEAFF	TGTGCCAGCAGCCAGACAGTCTCCTTAAACGAAGCTTTCTTT
TRBV13	few	TRBJ1-4	NA	CASSKGPSNEKLFF	TGTGCCAGCAGCAAAGGACCCTCGAATGAAAAACTGTTTTTT
TRBV4-1	once	TRBJ2-3	TRBD1	CASSPGQGADTQYF	TGCGCCAGCAGCCCCGGACAGGGGGCAGATACGCAGTATTTT
TRBV2	NA	TRBJ2-2	NA	CASRGKDGELFF	TGTGCCAGCAGGGGAAAGGACGGGGAGCTGTTTTTT
TRBV29-1	few	TRBJ2-7	NA	CSVERGGEQYF	TGCAGCGTTGAAAGGGGGGGCGAGCAGTACTTC
TRBV29-1	few	TRBJ2-1	NA	CSVVLRGTGNEQFF	TGCAGCGTTGTCCTTAGGGGGACGGGCAATGAGCAGTTCTTC
TRBV27	NA	TRBJ2-7	NA	CASSPRGGGSYEQYF	TGTGCCAGCAGTCCTCGCGGAGGGGGCTCCTACGAGCAGTACTTC
TRBV4-2	NA	TRBJ2-1	NA	CASSFRGNPYNEQFF	TGTGCCAGCAGCTTCAGGGGAAATCCGTACAATGAGCAGTTCTTC
TRBV10-2	NA	TRBJ2-7	TRBD2	CASSEAGVAYEQYF	TGCGCCAGCAGTGAGGCGGGAGTGGCGTACGAGCAGTACTTC
TRBV19	NA	TRBJ2-7	TRBD2	CASSTSLAGSTEQYF	TGTGCCAGTAGTACATCACTAGCGGGTTCGACAGAGCAGTACTTC
TRBV6-1	once	TRBJ1-5	TRBD1	CASSDRGPQPQHF	TGTGCCAGCAGTGACAGGGGGCCTCAGCCCCAGCATTTT
TRBV29-1	NA	TRBJ2-2	NA	CSVQTPSGADISNTGELFF	TGCAGCGTTCAGACGCCTTCGGGGGCGGACATCTCGAACACCGGGGAGCTGTTTTTT
TRBV6-5	NA	TRBJ1-2	NA	CASSYVENYGYTF	TGTGCCAGCAGTTACGTGGAAAACTATGGCTACACCTTC
TRBV27	NA	TRBJ2-1	TRBD2	CASTPGLNNEQFF	TGTGCCAGCACGCCGGGACTAAACAATGAGCAGTTCTTC
TRBV20-1	NA	TRBJ2-7	NA	CSASALGEQYF	TGCAGTGCGTCAGCCTTGGGCGAGCAGTACTTC
TRBV27	NA	TRBJ2-3	NA	CASSLDSPTDTQYF	TGTGCCAGCAGTTTAGACAGCCCCACAGATACGCAGTATTTT
TRBV27	NA	TRBJ2-1	NA	CASSLVGNEQFF	TGTGCCAGCAGTTTAGTGGGCAATGAGCAGTTCTTC
TRBV30	NA	TRBJ2-2	TRBD2	CAWSGLMSGSVVAGELFF	TGTGCCTGGAGTGGCCTGATGAGCGGGAGTGTGGTCGCCGGGGAGCTGTTTTTT
TRBV29-1	NA	TRBJ1-2	NA	CSVAGRAGYTF	TGCAGCGTTGCAGGGCGGGCCGGCTACACCTTC
TRBV6-6	NA	TRBJ1-5	NA	CASSSGAPNQPQHF	TGTGCCAGCAGTTCAGGGGCGCCAAATCAGCCCCAGCATTTT
TRBV6-6	NA	TRBJ2-7	NA	CASSYGAGADYEQYF	TGTGCCAGCAGTTACGGGGCGGGGGCCGATTACGAGCAGTACTTC
TRBV5-6	NA	TRBJ2-1	NA	CASSLVSGSYNEQFF	TGTGCCAGCAGCTTGGTATCCGGGTCCTACAATGAGCAGTTCTTC
TRBV10-3	few	TRBJ2-1	NA	CAIRQTVEQFF	TGTGCCATCCGGCAGACAGTTGAGCAGTTCTTC
TRBV5-1	NA	TRBJ2-7	TRBD2	CASSGAGGGYEQYF	TGCGCCAGCAGCGGAGCGGGAGGAGGCTACGAGCAGTACTTC
TRBV4-2	NA	TRBJ2-4	TRBD1	CASSSPWDRNIQYF	TGTGCCAGCAGCTCCCCGTGGGACAGAAACATTCAGTACTTC
TRBV27	few	TRBJ1-2	NA	CASSPQGIPGYGYTF	TGTGCCAGCAGTCCGCAGGGTATTCCCGGGTATGGCTACACCTTC
TRBV30	NA	TRBJ2-2	NA	CAWATSVGELFF	TGTGCCTGGGCAACGAGTGTCGGGGAGCTGTTTTTT
TRBV5-6	NA	TRBJ2-6	NA	CASIPRGNPLSGANVLTF	TGTGCCAGCATCCCGCGGGGTAACCCCCTCTCTGGGGCCAACGTCCTGACTTTC
TRBV29-1	NA	TRBJ1-5	TRBD1	CSVVRDSHQPQHF	TGCAGCGTTGTCCGGGACAGTCATCAGCCCCAGCATTTT
TRBV5-6	NA	TRBJ2-5	NA	CASSFQETQYF	TGTGCCAGCAGCTTTCAAGAGACCCAGTACTTC
TRBV6-1	NA	TRBJ2-1	NA	CASSRGGHNEQFF	TGTGCCAGCAGCAGGGGGGGGCACAATGAGCAGTTCTTC
TRBV2	NA	TRBJ2-1	TRBD2	CASSDGLAGVEQFF	TGTGCCAGCAGTGATGGGCTAGCGGGAGTCGAGCAGTTCTTC
TRBV5-1	NA	TRBJ1-1	NA	CASADRKNTEAFF	TGCGCCAGCGCCGACAGGAAGAACACTGAAGCTTTCTTT
TRBV7-9	once	TRBJ2-1	NA	CASSPQFF	TGTGCCAGCAGCCCACAGTTCTTC
TRBV5-1	few	TRBJ2-7	TRBD2	CASSRAPAGGPPYEQYF	TGCGCCAGCAGCAGGGCGCCAGCGGGAGGCCCTCCCTACGAGCAGTACTTC
TRBV2	NA	TRBJ1-5	NA	CASSEWEGYQPQHF	TGTGCCAGCAGTGAATGGGAGGGTTATCAGCCCCAGCATTTT
TRBV20-1	NA	TRBJ1-2	NA	CSARHSDNTF	TGCAGTGCTAGGCATTCCGACAACACCTTC
TRBV27	NA	TRBJ2-1	NA	CASSPWDPNEQFF	TGTGCCAGCTCCCCGTGGGACCCCAATGAGCAGTTCTTC
TRBV5-1	NA	TRBJ2-7	NA	CASSSGTPYEQYF	TGCGCCAGCAGCTCCGGTACACCCTACGAGCAGTACTTC
TRBV7-9	few	TRBJ2-7	TRBD1	CASSTQGYEQYF	TGTGCCAGCAGCACACAGGGGTACGAGCAGTACTTC
TRBV5-1	NA	TRBJ2-3	NA	CASSEGHITDTQYF	TGCGCCAGCAGTGAGGGACATATCACAGATACGCAGTATTTT
TRBV29-1	few	TRBJ2-7	NA	CSVEAYYEQYF	TGCAGCGTTGAGGCATATTACGAGCAGTACTTC
TRBV9	NA	TRBJ2-7	NA	CASSVGWDPYEQYF	TGTGCCAGCAGCGTAGGTTGGGACCCCTACGAGCAGTACTTC
TRBV29-1	NA	TRBJ2-7	NA	CSVGDSSYEQYF	TGCAGCGTTGGAGACAGCTCCTACGAGCAGTACTTC
TRBV27	few	TRBJ1-2	NA	CASSLLGTSYGYTF	TGTGCCAGCAGTTTACTTGGGACATCCTATGGCTACACCTTC
TRBV5-1	NA	TRBJ1-1	NA	CASSTPGETEAFF	TGCGCCAGCAGCACCCCAGGGGAAACTGAAGCTTTCTTT